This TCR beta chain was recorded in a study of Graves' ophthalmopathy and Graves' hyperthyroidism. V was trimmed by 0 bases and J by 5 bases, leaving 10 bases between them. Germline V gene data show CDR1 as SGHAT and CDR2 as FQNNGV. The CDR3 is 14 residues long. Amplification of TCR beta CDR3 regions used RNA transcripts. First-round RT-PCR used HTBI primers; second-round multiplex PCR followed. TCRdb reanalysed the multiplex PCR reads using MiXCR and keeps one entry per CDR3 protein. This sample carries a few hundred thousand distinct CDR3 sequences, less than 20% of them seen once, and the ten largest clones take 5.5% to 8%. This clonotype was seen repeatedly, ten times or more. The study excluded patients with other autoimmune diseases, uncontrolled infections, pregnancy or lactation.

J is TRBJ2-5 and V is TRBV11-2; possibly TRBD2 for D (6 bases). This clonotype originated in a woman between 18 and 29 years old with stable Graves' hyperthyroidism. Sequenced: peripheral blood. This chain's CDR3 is CASSLDGGLETQYF. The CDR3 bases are TGTGCCAGCAGCTTAGATGGAGGGCTGGAGACCCAGTACTTC.